The entry that follows covers one T cell receptor beta chain sequence. No antigen is known for it. Measured with immunoSEQ multiplex PCR; TCRdb has only the in-frame clones, and not every one. The repertoire includes roughly 40,000 clones, approximately 87% of them detected once, and around 9% sits in the top ten. This record comes from a study of PD-1 blockade in classical Hodgkin lymphoma. Every patient relapsed after autologous stem cell transplantation, and brentuximab vedotin exposure varied. Study outcomes and limitations: Partial responders and progressors had significantly lower baseline TCR diversity. With CD4+ cells, TCR diversity rose significantly by C4D1, but not with CD8+ cells.

The source was peripheral blood mononuclear cells (PBMCs), collected at baseline. The source of this sequence is a human donor with classical Hodgkin lymphoma.

CDR3 DNA sequence: TGTGCCAGCAGCCAAGACCAGGGGCGCCAAGAGACCCAGTACTTC. Amino acid sequence: CASSQDQGRQETQYF. The V call is TRBV14, the J call TRBJ2-5, with D tentatively TRBD1 (6 bases). The length of the CDR3 is 15 residues. Germline CDR1 is SGHDN and CDR2 is FVKESK. Trimming shortened V by 0 bases and J by 1 base, and 9 bases separated the two germline ends.